Below, 30 T cell receptor beta chains from the same sample are listed, as sequenced in a study of T cell repertoires in cytomegalovirus infection. TCRdb analysed the reads with MiXCR anew, one entry per CDR3 protein. Of about 570,000 distinct CDR3 sequences in the sample, about 39% are singletons; the top ten hold 48%. No antigen has been assigned to these receptors. Sequences were derived from cultured PBMCs, sampled from culture after CMV antigen stimulation. These receptors were collected from a human donor in good health (CMV status not recorded). Some clones in this sample may be carry-over from other donors' samples.

The chain employs TRBV25-1 and TRBJ2-5; no definite D call. V was clipped by 4 bases and J by 5 bases, with 14 bases between them. Germline V CDR1 and CDR2: MGHDK, SYGVNS. This CDR3 contains 14 residues. The CDR3 loop is CASSVQLSGETQYF. As DNA, the CDR3 is TGTGCCAGCAGTGTTCAGCTCTCCGGGGAGACCCAGTACTTC.

This clonotype has a count of ten or more. The chain has TRBV7-2 and TRBJ1-1; D ambiguous. Between the trimmed V and J ends, which lost 4 bases and 4 bases, there was a span of 13 bases. CDR1 is SGHTA, CDR2 FQGNSA, per germline. This CDR3 region has 14 residues. CDR3 protein: CASSSGLLTTEAFF. The CDR3 bases are TGTGCCAGCAGCTCTGGCCTATTGACCACTGAAGCTTTCTTT.

This chain connects TRBV7-2 to TRBJ2-7; TRBD2 might be the D (6 bases). Between the trimmed V and J ends, which lost 4 bases and 7 bases, there was a span of 17 bases. The CDR3 spans 14 residues. Germline V lookup: CDR1 SGHTA, CDR2 FQGNSA. The CDR3 DNA sequence: TGTGCCAGCAGCTGGACTACCCCCCGGGGTGAGCAGTACTTC. The encoded protein is CASSWTTPRGEQYF.

This chain connects TRBV2 to TRBJ2-7, with 11 bases matching TRBD1. V lost 5 bases, J lost 1 base, and 4 bases stayed unmatched. Germline loops: CDR1 SNHLY, CDR2 FYNNEI. This CDR3 region has 15 residues. The CDR3 protein is CASSTGQGASYEQYF. CDR3 nucleotide sequence: TGTGCCAGCAGTACCGGACAGGGGGCTTCCTACGAGCAGTACTTC.

This clonotype appeared once. The chain employs TRBV6-6 and TRBJ1-1; D gene uncertain. The CDR3 loop spans 14 amino acids. CDR1 and CDR2 (germline): MNHNY, SVGAGI (reference sequence). Trimming stripped 7 bases from V and 4 bases from J, with 16 bases between. CDR3 sequence: CASMKGTQLTEAFF. The CDR3 bases are TGTGCCAGCATGAAGGGTACCCAACTCACTGAAGCTTTCTTT.

This clonotype occurred a few times. This sequence joins TRBV6-1 and TRBJ2-7; tentatively, D is TRBD2 (5 bases). V lost 7 bases to trimming and J lost 3 bases, with 16 bases between them. CDR3 length: 14 amino acids. Per germline, CDR1 MNHNS and CDR2 SASEGT. The CDR3 region has the DNA TGTGCCAGCACAGTTGCGGGCCCTATCTACGAGCAGTACTTC. This encodes CASTVAGPIYEQYF.

This sequence joins TRBV7-9 and TRBJ1-2, with D possibly being TRBD1 (5 bases). The germline gives CDR1 SEHNR, CDR2 FQNEAQ (reference sequence). V was trimmed by 0 bases and J by 7 bases, leaving 12 bases between them. The CDR3 contains 14 residues. CDR3 amino acids: CASSLAGVIRGYTF. In DNA, the CDR3 is TGTGCCAGCAGCTTAGCAGGGGTTATTCGTGGCTACACCTTC.

In this sample, this clonotype turned up a few times. The J gene is TRBJ2-3, the V gene TRBV6-2 or TRBV6-3, with D hard to call. V was cut by 2 bases and J by 0 bases, with 12 bases left in between. The CDR3 runs to 16 residues. The germline CDR1 and CDR2 sequences are MNHEY and SVGEGT. The CDR3 sequence is CASSYVGLRSTDTQYF. The CDR3 DNA reads as TGTGCCAGCAGTTACGTGGGCCTTAGAAGCACAGATACGCAGTATTTT.

The chain has TRBV12-3 or TRBV12-4 and TRBJ1-2, with no clear D. The CDR3 totals 13 residues. V was cut by 3 bases and J by 4 bases, with 9 bases left in between. The CDR3 spells CASSLTRSYGYTF. In DNA form, the CDR3 reads TGTGCCAGCAGTTTGACCAGAAGCTATGGCTACACCTTC.

V usage is TRBV12-3 or TRBV12-4 and J usage is TRBJ2-5, with TRBD2 as a possible D gene (6 bases). CDR3 length: 14 residues. Trimming removed 8 bases from V and 5 bases from J, with 18 bases in between. This CDR3 is CASSRRRVEETQYF. The DNA for the CDR3 is TGTGCCAGCTCTCGTCGGAGGGTGGAGGAGACCCAGTACTTC.

The J gene is TRBJ2-7, the V gene TRBV2; 9 positions agree with TRBD2. The V segment lost 4 bases and the J segment 4 bases; nucleotides outside the gene matches: 5. Per the germline V gene, CDR1 is SNHLY and CDR2 is FYNNEI. CDR3 length: 14 amino acids. The DNA for the CDR3 is TGTGCCAGCAGTGGGACTAGCGCCCTATACGAGCAGTACTTC. This gives the protein CASSGTSALYEQYF.

This clonotype was observed once. The chain joins TRBV4-1 to TRBJ1-1; 10 bases line up with TRBD1. The CDR3 is 14 amino acids. Germline V gene sequence: CDR1 MGHRA, CDR2 YSYEKL. V lost 4 bases and J lost 4; bases outside the gene matches: 3. CDR3 DNA: TGCGCCAGCAGCCTGCGACAGGGGGCCACTGAAGCTTTCTTT. The encoded protein is CASSLRQGATEAFF.

The chain employs TRBV19 and TRBJ1-1, with no clear D. CDR3 size: 14 residues. Per germline, CDR1 LNHDA and CDR2 SQIVND (reference sequence). V lost 7 bases and J lost 0, with 12 bases in between. The CDR3 loop is CASTPNRLNTEAFF. CDR3 in DNA: TGTGCCAGTACCCCGAACCGCCTGAACACTGAAGCTTTCTTT.

This chain connects TRBV28 to TRBJ2-4; D is unresolved. Trimming left V 2 bases short and J 1 base short, with 12 bases between. Per germline, CDR1 MDHEN and CDR2 SYDVKM. CDR3 length equals 16 residues. The CDR3 protein is CASSLISTAAKNIQYF. The CDR3 region has the DNA TGTGCCAGCAGTTTAATCTCCACGGCTGCCAAAAACATTCAGTACTTC.

This chain joins TRBV7-2 and TRBJ2-7; possible D gene TRBD1, 6 bases. With 4 bases removed from V and 2 bases from J, the gap between germline ends came to 18 bases. Germline values: CDR1 SGHTA, CDR2 FQGNSA. There are 16 residues in the CDR3. For the CDR3, the DNA is TGTGCCAGCAGCTGGAGTTACGGGACACTCACCTACGAGCAGTACTTC. Its translation is CASSWSYGTLTYEQYF.

CDR3 sequence: CASSLFPGGDTPDTQYF. CDR3 sequence (DNA): TGTGCCAGCAGCCTGTTCCCCGGGGGGGACACTCCAGATACGCAGTATTTT. The chain couples TRBV4-2 to TRBJ2-3; 8 positions match TRBD2. Unmatched junction bases numbered 13, after V lost 4 bases and J lost 4 bases. Germline V lookup: CDR1 LGHNA, CDR2 YNFKEQ. This CDR3 spans 17 amino acids.

This clonotype was seen more than once but under ten times. V usage is TRBV12-5 and J usage is TRBJ2-2; D is ambiguous. Germline values: CDR1 LGHNT, CDR2 FRNRAP. V was clipped by 5 bases and J by 2 bases, with 6 bases between them. The CDR3 runs to 13 residues. The DNA of the CDR3 is TGTGCTAGTGGTGCATCTAACACCGGGGAGCTGTTTTTT. Translated: CASGASNTGELFF.

This chain links TRBV7-2 with TRBJ2-3, with D uncertain. From germline, CDR1 is SGHTA and CDR2 FQGNSA. Trimming took off 1 base at V and 0 bases at J, with 11 bases between the two ends. This CDR3 is built from 16 residues. The DNA for the CDR3 is TGTGCCAGCAGCTTAGACCCAGCCTCTAGCACAGATACGCAGTATTTT. Protein product: CASSLDPASSTDTQYF.

V is TRBV7-2 and J is TRBJ2-1; TRBD1 matches at 7 bases. The junction had 9 bases not matched to a gene; V was cut back by 8 bases and J by 8 bases. This CDR3 has 13 amino acids. Germline CDR1 is SGHTA and CDR2 is FQGNSA. CDR3 bases: TGTGCCAGCCTAAAAGGGGGCTGGGATGAGCAGTTCTTC. The encoded protein is CASLKGGWDEQFF.

The chain uses TRBV12-3 or TRBV12-4 and TRBJ2-1; 11 bases fit TRBD2. The CDR3 runs 15 residues. Trimming at V came to 4 bases and at J to 9 bases, leaving 8 bases not matched to a gene. The CDR3 coding sequence is TGTGCCAGCAGTTCCACCATGCTAGCGGGGGGTGAGCAGTTCTTC. Its translation is CASSSTMLAGGEQFF.

This clonotype has more than one count but fewer than ten. CDR3 coding DNA: TGTGCCATCAGTGAGGTGAATGAGCAGTTCTTC. Its translation: CAISEVNEQFF. This chain connects TRBV10-3 to TRBJ2-1; D gene ambiguous. V gave up 2 bases and J gave up 7 bases, with 3 bases separating them. The CDR3 contains 11 residues. Germline V gives CDR1 ENHRY, CDR2 SYGVKD.

J is TRBJ1-5 and V is TRBV12-3 or TRBV12-4; D is ambiguous. CDR3 length equals 14 residues. Trimming removed 5 bases from V and 0 bases from J, with 8 bases in between. DNA of the CDR3: TGTGCCAGCAGTGTAGACATTAGCAATCAGCCCCAGCATTTT. Protein: CASSVDISNQPQHF.

The gene calls are TRBV7-8 and TRBJ2-1, with a weak D call TRBD1 (7 bases). V was pared by 2 bases and J by 15 bases, with 23 bases between. CDR1 and CDR2 from the germline V gene are SGHVS and FQNEAQ. The CDR3 covers 15 residues. CDR3 sequence: CASSLRAGLEGAMFF. CDR3 DNA: TGTGCCAGCAGCTTACGCGCGGGGTTGGAGGGGGCAATGTTCTTC.

V gene TRBV7-7 combines with J gene TRBJ1-4; D unresolved. Between the trimmed V and J ends, which lost 5 bases and 0 bases, there was a span of 4 bases. Germline CDR1 reads SSHAT; CDR2 reads FNYEAQ (reference sequence). This CDR3 has 13 amino acids. DNA of the CDR3: TGTGCCAGCAGCCAAGCAACTAATGAAAAACTGTTTTTT. This sequence encodes CASSQATNEKLFF.

This clonotype was counted a few times. The chain uses TRBV2 and TRBJ2-1; no clear D. The ends were cut back, 7 bases at V and 1 base at J, with 14 bases in the middle. The CDR3 has 15 amino acids. Germline CDR1 reads SNHLY; CDR2 reads FYNNEI. The CDR3: CASKTDGPSYNEQFF. Written as DNA, the CDR3 is TGTGCCAGCAAAACCGACGGCCCTTCCTACAATGAGCAGTTCTTC.

J is TRBJ2-3 and V is TRBV7-3; D is undetermined. The length of the CDR3 is 13 residues. V was cut by 6 bases and J by 7 bases, with 14 bases left in between. Germline values: CDR1 SGHTA, CDR2 FQGTGA. In DNA form, the CDR3 reads TGTGCCAGCAGGGGCGGCGGTCCTAATACGCAGTATTTT. It yields the protein CASRGGGPNTQYF.

The V call is TRBV10-3, the J call TRBJ2-5; D unclear. Germline CDR1 is ENHRY and CDR2 is SYGVKD. Trimming removed 8 bases from V and 3 bases from J, with 10 bases in between. The CDR3 extends over 12 amino acids. The CDR3 reads CAIGLREETQYF. CDR3 DNA sequence: TGTGCCATCGGGCTACGTGAAGAGACCCAGTACTTC.

The chain joins TRBV7-8 to TRBJ1-2; 8 bases match TRBD1. There are 16 residues in the CDR3. V shed 3 bases and J 0 bases; nucleotides not matched to a gene: 6. Germline V gene lookup returns CDR1 SGHVS and CDR2 FQNEAQ. The CDR3 loop reads CASSFGTGNSNYGYTF. For the CDR3, the DNA is TGTGCCAGCAGCTTCGGGACAGGAAATTCTAACTATGGCTACACCTTC. The entire variable domain, with the rest obtained from reference TRBV7-8 and TRBJ1-2, is as follows: GAGVSQSPRYKVAKRGQDVALRCDPISGHVSLFWYQQALGQGPEFLTYFQNEAQLDKSGLPSDRFFAERPEGSVSTLKIQRTQQEDSAVYLCASSFGTGNSNYGYTFGSGTRLTVV.

The rearrangement links TRBV20-1 to TRBJ2-7; D is ambiguous. Germline CDR1 DFQATT, CDR2 SNEGSKA (reference sequence). The CDR3 length is 11 residues. V shed 4 bases and J shed 3 bases, with 7 bases lying between them. The DNA of the CDR3 is TGCAGTGCTAAGGATAGCTACGAGCAGTACTTC. Protein: CSAKDSYEQYF.

This clonotype occurred a few times. The genes are TRBV12-3 or TRBV12-4 and TRBJ1-1; D gene unclear. V gave up 2 bases and J gave up 4 bases, with 14 bases separating them. The CDR3 is 15 residues long. The CDR3: CASSLRGYLGTEAFF. The DNA for the CDR3 is TGTGCCAGCAGTTTACGGGGTTATCTGGGCACTGAAGCTTTCTTT.